Listed here are 13 T cell receptor beta chains from one sample, sequenced in a study of blood T cell repertoires in COVID-19. The protocol was immunoSEQ multiplex PCR, while the TCRdb copy is restricted to in-frame clones and leaves out a portion. Of roughly 80,000 clones detected, 84% appear once; the ten largest clones hold around 3.4%. What was sequenced was peripheral blood. These receptors were obtained from a middle-aged man with acute or convalescent COVID-19.

The V gene is TRBV7-2, the J gene TRBJ1-1; D is undetermined. This CDR3 has 13 residues. The V end was cut by 3 bases, the J end by 5 bases, with 10 bases between. The germline gives CDR1 SGHTA, CDR2 FQGNSA. The DNA of the CDR3 is TGTGCCAGCAGCTTGGGCCACAGTACTGAAGCTTTCTTT. Translating gives CASSLGHSTEAFF.

This clone was seen a few times. The V call is TRBV7-2, the J call TRBJ1-5, with D possibly being TRBD1 (6 bases). V gave up 1 base and J gave up 6 bases, with 19 bases separating them. This CDR3 has 17 residues. Per germline, CDR1 SGHTA and CDR2 FQGNSA. The CDR3 loop reads CASSLVSRDKRSQPQHF. The CDR3 DNA reads TGTGCCAGCAGCTTAGTGTCCCGGGACAAAAGGAGTCAGCCCCAGCATTTT.

The chain links TRBV4-3 to TRBJ1-3; no firm D call. This CDR3 is built from 12 residues. Looked up from germline, CDR1 is LGHNA and CDR2 is YSLEER. V was shortened by 4 bases and J by 4 bases, with 5 bases between the two germline ends. The CDR3 reads CASSPGGNTIYF. Written as DNA, the CDR3 is TGCGCCAGCAGCCCGGGAGGAAACACCATATATTTT.

This rearrangement joins TRBV19 to TRBJ2-3, with 7 bases matching TRBD2. Germline values: CDR1 LNHDA, CDR2 SQIVND (reference sequence). The junction had 7 bases not matched to a gene; V was cut back by 7 bases and J by 6 bases. This CDR3 spans 13 amino acids. The CDR3 loop reads CASIAQGGDTQYF. The CDR3 coding sequence is TGTGCCAGTATTGCGCAGGGAGGGGATACGCAGTATTTT.

This clone has only one observation. V and J are TRBV19 and TRBJ1-1; 8 bases are a match to TRBD1. Germline loops: CDR1 LNHDA, CDR2 SQIVND (reference sequence). The CDR3 has 14 amino acids. J lost 0 bases, V lost 6 bases, and 3 bases had no gene match. Here the CDR3 reads CASRRTGMNTEAFF. The CDR3 DNA is TGTGCCAGTAGGAGGACAGGGATGAACACTGAAGCTTTCTTT.

For the CDR3, the DNA is TGTGCCAGCAGTCCACAGAGGGGGCTAGCGGGCACCACAGATACGCAGTATTTT. This codes for CASSPQRGLAGTTDTQYF. J is TRBJ2-3 and V is TRBV27; tentative D call: TRBD2 (8 bases). Deletions cut 5 bases from V and 2 bases from J, with 23 bases between. The CDR3 length is 18 residues. Germline CDR1 and CDR2: MNHEY and SMNVEV (reference sequence).

This chain connects TRBV7-6 to TRBJ2-1, with 7 bases aligning to TRBD2. The CDR3 runs 20 residues. J was trimmed by 3 bases and V by 5 bases; bases with no gene match: 22. Germline values: CDR1 SGHVS, CDR2 FNYEAQ. The CDR3 DNA follows: TGTGCCAGCAGCACCCCTACAATCCTCCCCGGCGGGAGAGGCTACAATGAGCAGTTCTTC. This sequence encodes CASSTPTILPGGRGYNEQFF.

The chain carries TRBV6-5 and TRBJ1-5; D unclear. V dropped 7 bases and J dropped 10 bases, with 20 bases sitting between them. Germline lookup yields CDR1 MNHEY and CDR2 SVGAGI. The CDR3 loop spans 14 amino acids. CDR3 protein: CASIMTESSSPQHF. In DNA form, the CDR3 reads TGTGCCAGCATCATGACGGAAAGTAGTAGCCCCCAGCATTTT.

J is TRBJ2-1 and V is TRBV6-6, with 8 bases aligning to TRBD1. The germline V gene encodes CDR1 MNHNY and CDR2 SVGAGI (reference sequence). The CDR3 consists of 15 residues. After removal of 6 bases from V and 7 bases from J, the junction contained 11 bases not matched to a gene. The CDR3 coding sequence is TGTGCCAGCAGGTTGGGACAGGCGGTTTGGAATGAGCAGTTCTTC. It translates to CASRLGQAVWNEQFF.

This chain joins TRBV30 and TRBJ1-1; D may be TRBD1 (6 bases). Trimming removed 5 bases from V and 7 bases from J, with 17 bases in between. The CDR3 spans 13 residues. From germline, CDR1 is GTSNPN and CDR2 SVGIG (reference sequence). CDR3 sequence reads: CAWQFRDNGEAFF. For the CDR3, the DNA is TGTGCCTGGCAGTTCCGGGACAACGGTGAAGCTTTCTTT. Looking up the rest from reference TRBV30 and TRBJ1-1 gives the full variable domain: SQTIHQWPATLVQPVGSPLSLECTVEGTSNPNLYWYRQAAGRGLQLLFYSVGIGQISSEVPQNLSASRPQDRQFILSSKKLLLSDSGFYLCAWQFRDNGEAFFGQGTRLTVV.

The rearrangement links TRBV27 to TRBJ1-4; a weak D match, TRBD1 (6 bases). Trimming removed 3 bases from V and 10 bases from J, with 21 bases in between. CDR1 and CDR2 from the germline V gene are MNHEY and SMNVEV (reference sequence). This CDR3 has 16 residues. In DNA, the CDR3 is TGTGCCAGCAGTTTTACCGGGGAGGGGGTCTCGGGAAAACTGTTTTTT. As protein: CASSFTGEGVSGKLFF.

J is TRBJ1-1 and V is TRBV28, with 7 nucleotides matching TRBD1. This CDR3 contains 14 residues. V dropped 6 bases and J dropped 1; count of bases not matched to a gene: 5. The germline V gene has CDR1 MDHEN and CDR2 SYDVKM. For the CDR3, the DNA is TGTGCCAGCAGGATACAGGGGCGGAACACTGAAGCTTTCTTT. Translating gives CASRIQGRNTEAFF.

This clone came up a few times. This chain joins TRBV7-2 and TRBJ2-2; D is uncertain. Looked up from germline, CDR1 is SGHTA and CDR2 is FQGNSA. Trimming pared 5 bases from V and 7 bases from J, leaving 11 bases between. The CDR3 totals 13 residues. CDR3: CASSRGQIGELFF. For the CDR3, the DNA is TGTGCCAGCAGCCGTGGGCAAATCGGGGAGCTGTTTTTT.